Each of the 9 T cell receptor beta chains below was sequenced from the same sample in a study of OX40 agonist ivuxolimab in advanced cancers. Assay used: immunoSEQ multiplex PCR; TCRdb lists only in-frame clones, some missing. This table has some 140,000 clones, 90% appearing once. The source material was CD4+ or CD8+ T cells sorted from blood, sampled in a trial of the OX40 agonist ivuxolimab. Every receptor here comes from an adult with an advanced solid tumor such as melanoma, head and neck, liver or kidney cancer.

The genes are TRBV28 and TRBJ1-3; D possibly corresponds to TRBD1 (6 bases). From germline, CDR1 is MDHEN and CDR2 SYDVKM. The CDR3 sequence is 15 residues long. The ends were cut back, 4 bases at V and 4 bases at J, with 14 bases in the middle. CDR3 DNA sequence: TGTGCCAGCAGTTCCCGGGGGGGCACGGGAAACACCATATATTTT. It encodes CASSSRGGTGNTIYF.

The rearrangement uses TRBV6-5 and TRBJ1-2; D uncertain. Germline CDR1 MNHEY, CDR2 SVGAGI. This CDR3 spans 15 amino acids. Trimming left V 3 bases short and J 2 bases short, with 13 bases between. In nucleotides, the CDR3 is TGTGCCAGCAGTTATGATAATCCAGAGAACTATGGCTACACCTTC. Its translation: CASSYDNPENYGYTF.

V and J are TRBV18 and TRBJ2-1; TRBD1 matches at 8 bases. The ends lost 3 bases at V and 3 bases at J; junction bases unmatched: 1. Germline lookup yields CDR1 KGHSH and CDR2 LQKENI. The CDR3 extends over 14 amino acids. The CDR3 DNA is TGTGCCAGCTCACCCGGGACAGGCTACAATGAGCAGTTCTTC. It is translated as CASSPGTGYNEQFF.

The chain employs TRBV29-1 and TRBJ1-2, with D unclear. Trimming removed 6 bases from V and 3 bases from J, with 14 bases in between. The CDR3 has 13 residues. Germline loops: CDR1 SQVTM, CDR2 ANQGSEA. The CDR3 sequence is CSVPEEWDYGYTF. DNA of the CDR3: TGCAGCGTCCCAGAGGAGTGGGACTATGGCTACACCTTC.

The CDR3 DNA reads as TGCGCCAGCAGGGCAGGGACGGCGACGAGTGAAAAACTGTTTTTT. It yields the protein CASRAGTATSEKLFF. The V gene is TRBV5-1, the J gene TRBJ1-4; D is perhaps TRBD1 (5 bases). Trimming took 5 bases from V and 7 from J, leaving 18 bases between them. CDR1 SGHRS and CDR2 YFSETQ come from the germline V gene. This CDR3 has 15 amino acids.

The chain employs TRBV7-2 and TRBJ1-1, with D hard to call. Trimming removed 4 bases from V and 1 base from J, with 7 bases in between. The CDR3 spans 13 residues. Per germline, CDR1 SGHTA and CDR2 FQGNSA. Here the CDR3 reads CASSSQRNTEAFF. The CDR3 nucleotides read TGTGCCAGCAGCTCTCAGAGGAACACTGAAGCTTTCTTT.

The chain has TRBV27 and TRBJ1-5; 11 bases map to TRBD1. Germline V gene lookup returns CDR1 MNHEY and CDR2 SMNVEV (reference sequence). The CDR3 is 15 amino acids. Germline trimming cut 5 bases from V and 6 bases from J; bases unmatched to any gene: 6. Here the CDR3 reads CASSKDRGPSQPQHF. CDR3 coding DNA: TGTGCCAGCAGTAAGGACAGGGGGCCGAGTCAGCCCCAGCATTTT.

CDR3 amino acids: CASRGGREHGYTF. The CDR3 DNA follows: TGTGCCAGCAGGGGGGGCAGGGAGCATGGCTACACCTTC. This chain uses TRBV25-1 with TRBJ1-2, with D tentatively TRBD1 (6 bases). Germline-derived CDR1 and CDR2 are MGHDK and SYGVNS. CDR3 length: 13 residues. V lost 6 bases to trimming and J lost 6 bases, with 14 bases between them.

The chain couples TRBV28 to TRBJ1-2, with TRBD1 identical over 9 bases. The V gene end was trimmed by 3 bases and the J gene end by 4 bases; junction bases not matched to a gene: 6. The CDR3 contains 15 residues. Germline V gene data show CDR1 as MDHEN and CDR2 as SYDVKM. CDR3 sequence (DNA): TGTGCCAGCAGTTTCGGGGGACAGGGATCCTATGGCTACACCTTC. Translating it yields CASSFGGQGSYGYTF.